Listed below are T cell receptor beta chains from one sample, sequenced in a study of T cells in Graves' hyperthyroidism and ophthalmopathy. From the multiplex PCR reads, TCRdb called clonotypes with MiXCR, one entry per CDR3 protein. Of over 45,000 distinct CDR3 sequences listed, roughly half are singletons. Sequenced material: blood. These receptors were taken from a woman in her fifties or sixties with Graves' ophthalmopathy. Each CDR3 is given with its conserved first and last residue. The D gene is left open where the match is weak. Expanded clones get a size class; other rows say once, few or many, or leave the size out.

TRBD1 TRBJ1-2 . TRBV5-1 TGCGCCAGCAGCTTGGCCTTGGACAGGGGGAACTATGGCTACACCTTC CASSLALDRGNYGYTF
. TRBJ2-1 many TRBV9 TGTGCCAGCAGCCCGCAAAGTGGGGTCAGCTCCTACAATGAGCAGTTCTTC CASSPQSGVSSYNEQFF
. TRBJ1-2 many TRBV6-6 TGTGCCAGCAGTTACCTCTACAGGGTTGTGAATTATGGCTACACCTTC CASSYLYRVVNYGYTF
TRBD1 TRBJ2-1 many TRBV29-1 TGCAGCGTTGAAGGGACAGGGGGGAGAAATGAGCAGTTCTTC CSVEGTGGRNEQFF
. TRBJ2-5 many TRBV7-8 TGTGCCAGCAGCACTAGCTGGCCCCAGGAGACCCAGTACTTC CASSTSWPQETQYF
. TRBJ2-5 . TRBV29-1 TGCAGCGCCGGGGGGCACCAAGAGACCCGGTACTTC CSAGGHQETRYF
. TRBJ2-2 many TRBV20-1 TGCAGTGCTAGAGATAAGAGAGGGGGAAACACCGGGGAGCTGTTTTTT CSARDKRGGNTGELFF
. TRBJ1-4 many TRBV20-1 TGCAGTGGATTCCAGGGGCAATATGAAAAACTGTTTTTT CSGFQGQYEKLFF
TRBD2 TRBJ2-7 many TRBV4-1 TGCGCCAGCAGCCGGACTAGCGGGGACTACGAGCAGTACTTC CASSRTSGDYEQYF
TRBD2 TRBJ2-1 . TRBV20-1 TGCAGTGCTAGTTCGCTAGCGGGAGACTCGTACAGTGAGCAGCTCTTC CSASSLAGDSYSEQLF
. TRBJ1-1 many TRBV4-3 TGCGCCAGCAGCCAAGTTGGCCTTACCGGGACGTATGAAGCTTTCTTT CASSQVGLTGTYEAFF
. TRBJ2-7 many TRBV20-1 TGCAGTGCTAGAGGGCGGTCAATCTACGAGCAGTACTTC CSARGRSIYEQYF
. TRBJ2-2 many TRBV10-3 TGTGCCATCAGGACAGGTAGCGGTGCCGGGGAGCTGTTTTTT CAIRTGSGAGELFF
TRBD1 TRBJ2-3 many TRBV11-3 TGTGCCAGCAGCCCCAGACAGGGGGCCACAGATACGCAGTATTTT CASSPRQGATDTQYF
. TRBJ1-1 . TRBV28 TGTGCCAGCGGTTTCCCGGGTGGTGAAGCTTTCTTT CASGFPGGEAFF
. TRBJ2-2 many TRBV7-9 TGTGCCAGCAACCCTGTGAACACCGGGGAGCTGTTTTTT CASNPVNTGELFF
. TRBJ2-2 many TRBV10-3 TGTGCCATCAGTGAGTCGACGGGGGTTACCGGGGAGCTGTTTTTT CAISESTGVTGELFF
TRBD2 TRBJ2-3 . TRBV20-1 TGCAGTGCTCCCGGGACTAGCGGGGGGGCCGGAGATACGCAGTATTTT CSAPGTSGGAGDTQYF
. TRBJ1-2 many TRBV7-9 TGTGCCAGCAGCTTACATATCGCGCCCACTAACTATGGCTACACCTTC CASSLHIAPTNYGYTF
. TRBJ2-7 . TRBV6-2/TRBV6-3 TGTGCCAGCAGTTACGGGACGGCCTCCTACGAGCAGTACTTC CASSYGTASYEQYF
TRBD1 TRBJ2-7 many TRBV7-9 TGTGCCAGCAGCGGTGGAACAGGGGGCGAGCAGTACTTC CASSGGTGGEQYF
. TRBJ2-3 many TRBV2 TGTGCCAGCAGTGCTTCGTGGGCGCAGTATTTT CASSASWAQYF
. TRBJ2-7 . TRBV10-1 TGCGCCAGCAGTGAGTCGAAGGTCAGGGACTACGAGCAGTACTTC CASSESKVRDYEQYF
TRBD1 TRBJ1-1 . TRBV24-1 TGTGCCACCAGTGATTCGGGACAGGGTAAATTGGAAGCTTTCTTT CATSDSGQGKLEAFF
. TRBJ1-2 many TRBV4-1 TGCGCCAGCAGCCAAGACCCTTTGGGGGGTTATGGCTACACCTTC CASSQDPLGGYGYTF
. TRBJ2-2 many TRBV6-5 TGTGCCAGCAGTCGACCGGGGGGGGAGCTGTTTTTT CASSRPGGELFF
TRBD1 TRBJ1-1 many TRBV9 TGTGCCAGCAGCGCTGGCGGGACAGGCGATTTTGAAGCTTTCTTT CASSAGGTGDFEAFF
. TRBJ2-7 . TRBV29-1 TGCAGCGTTGAGGACACTGTATGGCCCTACGAGCAGTACTTC CSVEDTVWPYEQYF
. TRBJ2-3 many TRBV10-3 TGTGCCATCACGGGACGTGCTAGCACAGATACGCAGTATTTT CAITGRASTDTQYF
TRBD1 TRBJ1-4 . TRBV20-1 TGCATTGCGATAGGGACAGCAACTAATGAAGAACTGTTTTTT CIAIGTATNEELFF
TRBD2 TRBJ2-6 many TRBV5-4 TGTGCCAGCAGCCCGGGGGGGGTGGCCACTGGGGCCAACGTCCTGACTTTC CASSPGGVATGANVLTF
. TRBJ2-7 medium-sized TRBV29-1 TGCAGCGTTGAGCTAAGCTACGAGCAGTACTTC CSVELSYEQYF
TRBD1 TRBJ2-7 many TRBV6-1 TGTGCCAGCAGTGTCATAGACAGGGTAGCCTACGAGCAGTACTTC CASSVIDRVAYEQYF
. TRBJ2-7 . TRBV20-1 TGCAGTGCTAGTTCATATTACGAGCAGTACTTC CSASSYYEQYF
TRBD1 TRBJ1-2 . TRBV28 TGTGCCAGCACGGGACAGGAAAAGGGCTACACCTTC CASTGQEKGYTF
. TRBJ2-1 . TRBV7-2 TGTGCCAGCGCAGGGTCGGGTAATGAGCAGTTCTTC CASAGSGNEQFF
TRBD1 TRBJ2-7 once TRBV10-2 TGCGCCAGCAGAGCCTCCGGGACAGCCTACGAGCAGTACTTC CASRASGTAYEQYF
TRBD1 TRBJ2-1 many TRBV7-9 TGTGCCAGCAGCTCGACAGGGGGCTGGGGTAATGAGCAGTTCTTC CASSSTGGWGNEQFF
. TRBJ2-1 . TRBV24-1 TGTGCCACCAGTGACGCGGACAGCTACAATGAGCAGTTCTTC CATSDADSYNEQFF
. TRBJ2-2 once TRBV6-5 TGTGCCAGCAGTATGGCGAACACCGGGGAGCTGTTTTTT CASSMANTGELFF
. TRBJ2-1 many TRBV28 TGTGCCAGCAGCTACAGGGACAATGAGCAGTTCTTC CASSYRDNEQFF
. TRBJ1-1 . TRBV2 TGTGCCAGCAGTGATGAGGCCTACACGGAAGCTCTCTTT CASSDEAYTEALF
. TRBJ1-2 many TRBV6-5 TGTGCCAGCAGTTACTTGCCTAGCTATGGCTACACCTTC CASSYLPSYGYTF
. TRBJ2-1 . TRBV20-1 TGCAGTGCTGAAGATGGGAATGAGCAGTTCTTC CSAEDGNEQFF